This passage covers 28 T cell receptor beta chains from one sample sequenced in a study of spatial heterogeneity in lung cancer. Via MiXCR, TCRdb re-called the 5' RACE reads, giving one row per CDR3 protein. The repertoire holds some 45,000 distinct CDR3 sequences, with approximately 12% as singletons. Time point indicated: sample taken at primary tumor resection. The sequenced material consisted of unsorted whole RNA from tumor, nontumor lung or frozen PBMC. Sequenced here: PBMCs, sampled at surgery. These receptors were taken from a female donor with early-stage non-small cell lung cancer.

This clonotype was counted at least ten times. This rearrangement joins TRBV28 to TRBJ2-1, with 8 bases aligning to TRBD2. The CDR3 has 18 residues. The ends lost 6 bases at V and 0 bases at J; junction bases unmatched: 13. Germline loops: CDR1 MDHEN, CDR2 SYDVKM. The CDR3 DNA follows: TGTGCCAGCAGAACGGGGGGGGACCGAAAAAGCTCCTACAATGAGCAGTTCTTC. Translated: CASRTGGDRKSSYNEQFF.

Only a few counts were recorded for this clonotype. The chain combines TRBV6-6 with TRBJ1-5; possibly TRBD1 for D (6 bases). The CDR3 is 13 amino acids. Germline V gives CDR1 MNHNY, CDR2 SVGAGI (reference sequence). V lost 5 bases and J 3 bases, leaving 8 bases between the germline ends. The CDR3 DNA reads TGTGCCAGCAGTGGGACAACCAATCAGCCCCAGCATTTT. It translates to CASSGTTNQPQHF.

This clonotype occurred many times. The rearrangement uses TRBV5-1 and TRBJ1-1; D may be TRBD1 (5 bases). V lost 2 bases to trimming and J lost 1 base, with 15 bases between them. The germline CDR1 and CDR2 sequences are SGHRS and YFSETQ. The CDR3 sequence is 16 residues long. The CDR3 is CASSFYSGQANTEAFF. CDR3 coding DNA: TGCGCCAGCAGCTTTTATTCGGGGCAGGCGAACACTGAAGCTTTCTTT.

The chain recombines TRBV20-1 with TRBJ1-5, with 7 bases identical to TRBD1. CDR1 and CDR2 (germline): DFQATT, SNEGSKA (reference sequence). The CDR3 length is 15 residues. Trimming removed 1 base from V and 4 bases from J; junction bases left unmatched: 7. CDR3 sequence: CSARVRDSINQPQHF. The CDR3 DNA reads TGCAGTGCTAGAGTAAGGGACAGTATTAATCAGCCCCAGCATTTT.

This chain uses TRBV28 with TRBJ2-5, with D tentatively TRBD1 (6 bases). V was cut by 7 bases and J by 7 bases, with 19 bases left in between. Germline V gives CDR1 MDHEN, CDR2 SYDVKM. This CDR3 contains 14 residues. CDR3 DNA sequence: TGTGCCAGCAACCACCGAGGGGGTAGCGTGACCCAGTACTTC. As protein: CASNHRGGSVTQYF.

V usage is TRBV4-3 and J usage is TRBJ2-1, with 7 bases that match TRBD1. Germline V lookup: CDR1 LGHNA, CDR2 YSLEER. The length of the CDR3 is 15 residues. V shed 1 base, J shed 5 bases, and the junction held 5 bases outside the gene matches. The DNA for the CDR3 is TGCGCCAGCAGCCAAGCCGGGACAGCAAACAATGAGCAGTTCTTC. Translating it yields CASSQAGTANNEQFF.

The CDR3 protein is CASSPRGSTEAFF. DNA of the CDR3: TGTGCCAGCAGCCCCCGGGGGTCCACTGAAGCTTTCTTT. The genes are TRBV11-2 and TRBJ1-1, with D possibly being TRBD1 (5 bases). Germline V gives CDR1 SGHAT, CDR2 FQNNGV. The CDR3 contains 13 residues. With 5 bases removed from V and 4 bases from J, the gap between germline ends came to 11 bases.

In this sample, this clonotype turned up a few times. This chain links TRBV12-3 or TRBV12-4 with TRBJ2-7; D not certain. The CDR3 is 12 amino acids. V lost 5 bases and J lost 6, with 11 bases in between. The CDR3 region is CASSPNLGEQYF. The CDR3 nucleotides are TGTGCCAGCAGTCCGAACCTAGGCGAGCAGTACTTC.

This clonotype was counted only a few times. The chain links TRBV18 to TRBJ2-7; TRBD1 might be the D (6 bases). The V end was cut by 3 bases, the J end by 2 bases, with 17 bases between. The CDR3 is made up of 16 amino acids. The germline V gene has CDR1 KGHSH and CDR2 LQKENI. The CDR3 DNA reads TGTGCCAGCTCACCGGGACACGGTTCAGCGGCCTACGAGCAGTACTTC. Translated: CASSPGHGSAAYEQYF. Drawing the rest from reference TRBV18 and TRBJ2-7, the complete variable domain is NAGVMQNPRHLVRRRGQEARLRCSPMKGHSHVYWYRQLPEEGLKFMVYLQKENIIDESGMPKERFSAEFPKEGPSILRIQQVVRGDSAAYFCASSPGHGSAAYEQYFGPGTRLTVT.

In its sample, this clonotype was seen a few times. The gene calls are TRBV5-1 and TRBJ2-5; 10 bases align to TRBD2. Germline CDR1 SGHRS, CDR2 YFSETQ. CDR3 length: 17 amino acids. With 1 base clipped from V and 0 bases from J, the junction kept 6 bases outside the gene matches. CDR3 coding DNA: TGCGCCAGCAGCTTGAACCCTAGCGGGGGATACCAAGAGACCCAGTACTTC. As protein: CASSLNPSGGYQETQYF.

V gene TRBV29-1 combines with J gene TRBJ2-1; TRBD2 aligns across 12 bases. Germline values: CDR1 SQVTM, CDR2 ANQGSEA. The CDR3 is 14 residues long. V shed 7 bases, J shed 10 bases, and the junction held 11 bases outside the gene matches. The CDR3 protein is CSGETSGGKGEQFF. The CDR3 DNA is TGCAGCGGGGAGACTAGCGGGGGTAAGGGGGAGCAGTTCTTC.

The chain carries TRBV4-2 and TRBJ2-1, with 10 positions matching TRBD2. This CDR3 has 15 amino acids. The V gene end was trimmed by 3 bases and the J gene end by 5 bases; junction bases not matched to a gene: 4. Germline V gene data show CDR1 as LGHNA and CDR2 as YNFKEQ. CDR3 loop: CASSQLAGANNEQFF. CDR3 bases: TGTGCCAGCAGCCAGCTAGCGGGGGCGAACAATGAGCAGTTCTTC.

To note about this clonotype: A junction end diverges from the germline sequence, so it may reflect a read error. The V and J genes are TRBV19 and TRBJ1-5, with TRBD1 as a possible D gene (5 bases). The CDR3 sequence is 13 residues long. Germline values: CDR1 LNHDA, CDR2 SQIVND (reference sequence). The CDR3 DNA follows: TGTGCCAGTACCTTGACGGGGGGTCAGCCCCAGAATTTT. It is translated as CASTLTGGQPQNF. Drawing the rest from reference TRBV19 and TRBJ1-5, the complete variable domain is DGGITQSPKYLFRKEGQNVTLSCEQNLNHDAMYWYRQDPGQGLRLIYYSQIVNDFQKGDIAEGYSVSREKKESFPLTVTSAQKNPTAFYLCASTLTGGQPQNFGDGTRLSIL.

Many counts were recorded for this clonotype. The DNA of the CDR3 is TGTGCCAGCAGTTACTCAGGGGAGTATAATTCACCCCTCCACTTT. Translated: CASSYSGEYNSPLHF. This sequence joins TRBV6-6 and TRBJ1-6; a possible D gene is TRBD1 (5 bases). The CDR3 has 15 amino acids. Trimming removed 0 bases at V and 4 bases at J, with 7 bases between. Germline CDR1 MNHNY, CDR2 SVGAGI (reference sequence).

The genes are TRBV9 and TRBJ2-1, with a weak D call TRBD2 (6 bases). This CDR3 region has 14 residues. V lost 3 bases to trimming and J lost 6 bases, with 13 bases between them. Germline V lookup: CDR1 SGDLS, CDR2 YYNGEE. Here the CDR3 reads CASSAGTGPNEQFF. The CDR3 DNA follows: TGTGCCAGCAGCGCGGGGACTGGGCCCAATGAGCAGTTCTTC.

This clonotype was counted between two and nine times. The V call is TRBV6-6, the J call TRBJ2-7; either TRBD1 or TRBD2 may supply D (5 bases each). The CDR3 spans 13 residues. Trimming shortened V by 6 bases and J by 1 base, and 10 bases separated the two germline ends. Germline V gene data show CDR1 as MNHNY and CDR2 as SVGAGI (reference sequence). The CDR3 spells CASSRDRSYEQYF. CDR3 coding DNA: TGTGCCAGCAGCCGGGACCGGTCCTACGAGCAGTACTTC.

This clonotype was detected a few times. V is TRBV30 and J is TRBJ1-1; D not certain. Trimming pared 0 bases from V and 2 bases from J, leaving 4 bases between. Germline V gene lookup returns CDR1 GTSNPN and CDR2 SVGIG (reference sequence). The length of the CDR3 is 12 residues. The CDR3 sequence is CAWSVVNTEAFF. The CDR3 DNA follows: TGTGCCTGGAGTGTAGTAAACACTGAAGCTTTCTTT.

This clonotype was seen ten or more times. The genes are TRBV20-1 and TRBJ1-1; D is unresolved. The V gene lost 3 bases and the J gene lost 6 bases, with 20 bases spanning the gap. Germline V gene lookup returns CDR1 DFQATT and CDR2 SNEGSKA (reference sequence). This CDR3 has 15 residues. The CDR3 spells CSASRERLIGPEAFF. The CDR3 DNA is TGCAGTGCTAGTCGAGAGCGGCTTATTGGTCCTGAAGCTTTCTTT.

The chain carries TRBV7-2 and TRBJ2-1; TRBD2 aligns across 7 bases. J was trimmed by 8 bases and V by 1 base; bases with no gene match: 2. This CDR3 comprises 13 residues. CDR1 SGHTA and CDR2 FQGNSA come from the germline V gene. In DNA, the CDR3 is TGTGCCAGCAGCTTAGACCGGGAGGATGAGCAGTTCTTC. The encoded protein is CASSLDREDEQFF.

The table lists this clonotype with a few counts. This chain links TRBV3-1 with TRBJ1-1, with D hard to call. The CDR3 loop spans 11 amino acids. CDR1 and CDR2 (germline): LGHDT, YNNKEL (reference sequence). The ends were cut back, 5 bases at V and 3 bases at J, with 4 bases in the middle. CDR3 in amino acids: CASSLDTEAFF. In DNA, the CDR3 is TGTGCCAGCAGCTTAGACACTGAAGCTTTCTTT.

This sequence joins TRBV6-5 and TRBJ2-3; no definite D call. The CDR3 extends over 15 amino acids. Germline CDR1 MNHEY, CDR2 SVGAGI. Trimming removed 6 bases from V and 2 bases from J, with 15 bases in between. CDR3 amino acids: CASRGSAVDTDTQYF. The CDR3 DNA is TGTGCCAGCAGGGGATCGGCAGTAGACACAGATACGCAGTATTTT.

This rearrangement joins TRBV7-6 to TRBJ2-3; TRBD2 matches at 9 bases. J lost 2 bases, V lost 5 bases, and 5 bases had no gene match. This CDR3 region has 15 residues. Germline V gene data show CDR1 as SGHVS and CDR2 as FNYEAQ. CDR3 amino acids: CASSPSGAPTDTQYF. CDR3 nucleotide sequence: TGTGCCAGCAGCCCTAGCGGGGCCCCCACAGATACGCAGTATTTT.

This rearrangement joins TRBV19 to TRBJ2-5, with TRBD2 matching over 10 bases. CDR1 is LNHDA, CDR2 SQIVND, per germline (reference sequence). The CDR3 has 13 residues. After removal of 7 bases from V and 5 bases from J, the junction contained 4 bases not matched to a gene. The CDR3 bases are TGTGCCAGTATGCCTAGCGGGGGTGAGACCCAGTACTTC. Its translation: CASMPSGGETQYF. Looking up the rest from reference TRBV19 and TRBJ2-5 gives the full variable domain: DGGITQSPKYLFRKEGQNVTLSCEQNLNHDAMYWYRQDPGQGLRLIYYSQIVNDFQKGDIAEGYSVSREKKESFPLTVTSAQKNPTAFYLCASMPSGGETQYFGPGTRLLVL.

The gene calls are TRBV28 and TRBJ2-4; TRBD2 agrees at 7 bases. Losses at the gene ends were 6 bases for V and 6 bases for J; bases not matched to a gene: 8. In germline, CDR1 is MDHEN, CDR2 SYDVKM. The CDR3 sequence is 14 residues long. Here the CDR3 DNA reads TGTGCCAGCAGCTCGGGAGGAGGCGGAAACATTCAGTACTTC. Amino acid sequence: CASSSGGGGNIQYF.

This clonotype has a count of ten or more. The chain carries TRBV7-9 and TRBJ1-2, with D unresolved. The CDR3 is 13 residues long. Trimming removed 8 bases from V and 0 bases from J, with 10 bases in between. Germline values: CDR1 SEHNR, CDR2 FQNEAQ (reference sequence). The CDR3 spells CASADRTNYGYTF. Here the CDR3 DNA reads TGTGCCAGCGCGGACCGAACTAACTATGGCTACACCTTC.

In this sample, this clonotype turned up a few times. V is TRBV24-1 and J is TRBJ2-1; 16 positions agree with TRBD2. The CDR3 is 19 residues long. The J segment lost 2 bases and the V segment lost 4 bases, leaving 7 bases of the junction unmatched. Germline V gene sequence: CDR1 KGHDR, CDR2 SFDVKD. CDR3 amino acids: CATSEAPGTSGGAYNEQFF. CDR3 bases: TGTGCCACCAGTGAAGCCCCCGGGACTAGCGGGGGGGCCTACAATGAGCAGTTCTTC.

This clonotype was detected ten times or more. This chain joins TRBV7-2 and TRBJ2-3, with TRBD1 as a possible D gene (5 bases). V lost 5 bases to trimming and J lost 0 bases, with 12 bases between them. There are 15 residues in the CDR3. Per the germline V gene, CDR1 is SGHTA and CDR2 is FQGNSA. The CDR3 is CASSPQGLSTDTQYF. DNA of the CDR3: TGTGCCAGCAGCCCCCAGGGTTTGAGCACAGATACGCAGTATTTT.

This clonotype appeared a few times. V gene TRBV12-3 or TRBV12-4 combines with J gene TRBJ2-2; the match to TRBD2 covers 16 bases. The CDR3 is 23 residues long. Trimming removed 1 base from V and 7 bases from J; junction bases left unmatched: 21. This CDR3 is CASSLEDRWGTSGGASESGELFF. CDR3 sequence (DNA): TGTGCCAGCAGTTTAGAAGATCGGTGGGGGACTAGCGGGGGGGCATCTGAGAGCGGGGAGCTGTTTTTT.